The T cell receptor beta chain under discussion was sequenced for a study of blood T cells in healthy people across ages. Whole-study findings and limits: Age brought a roughly linear fall in TCR beta diversity measured per million T cells.

Trimming took 6 bases from V and 4 from J; bases not matched to a gene: 5. The CDR3 length is 12 residues. The germline V gene encodes CDR1 DFQATT and CDR2 SNEGSKA (reference sequence). The second PCR ran roughly 6 to 11 cycles with a sample-barcoded 5' primer and J-beta primers. Every cDNA was tagged by a template-switch adaptor with 12 random nucleotides. TCRdb processed the 5' RACE reads anew with MiXCR; each CDR3 protein has one entry. The sample yields fewer than 900,000 distinct CDR3 sequences, over 45% seen once. This clonotype was picked up a small number of times. Antigen specificity is unknown.

The specimen sequenced was blood. The chain links TRBV20-1 to TRBJ1-2, with 7 bases lining up with TRBD1. The sequence came from an older woman in good health. The CDR3 bases are TGCAGTGCCTTTGGGACAGTCTATGGCTACACCTTC. Protein sequence: CSAFGTVYGYTF.